A single sample gave rise to the 28 T cell receptor beta chains below, sequenced in a study of control samples from healthy donors and cancer patients. Produced via immunoSEQ multiplex PCR; TCRdb's table is partial and in-frame only. The sample lists 20,000 to 30,000 clones; just over 90% were seen once. The sequencing sample was made of PBMCs. All receptors derive from a middle-aged man with lung cancer.

This clone was seen only once. This chain joins TRBV6-2 or TRBV6-3 and TRBJ1-5, with 7 positions matching TRBD1. V shed 6 bases and J 4 bases; nucleotides not matched to a gene: 3. The CDR3 is 13 residues long. In germline, CDR1 is MNHEY, CDR2 SVGEGT. In DNA, the CDR3 is TGTGCCAGCAGCCCGGACAGGAATCAGCCCCAGCATTTT. As protein: CASSPDRNQPQHF.

J is TRBJ1-5 and V is TRBV19, with unresolved D. The CDR3 is made up of 15 amino acids. V gave up 3 bases and J gave up 0 bases, with 9 bases separating them. Germline CDR1 reads LNHDA; CDR2 reads SQIVND (reference sequence). The chain's CDR3 is CASSIVGNSNQPQHF. For the CDR3, the DNA is TGTGCCAGTAGTATTGTGGGGAATAGCAATCAGCCCCAGCATTTT. The entire variable domain, with the rest obtained from reference TRBV19 and TRBJ1-5, is as follows: DGGITQSPKYLFRKEGQNVTLSCEQNLNHDAMYWYRQDPGQGLRLIYYSQIVNDFQKGDIAEGYSVSREKKESFPLTVTSAQKNPTAFYLCASSIVGNSNQPQHFGDGTRLSIL.

The chain has TRBV11-1 and TRBJ2-1; 10 nucleotides align to TRBD2. This CDR3 comprises 15 residues. Germline-derived CDR1 and CDR2 are SGHAT and FQDESV (reference sequence). V was pared by 5 bases and J by 1 base, with 2 bases of the junction left unmatched. As DNA, the CDR3 is TGTGCCAGCAGCATTAGCGGGGGGTCCTACAATGAGCAGTTCTTC. Residues: CASSISGGSYNEQFF.

V and J are TRBV5-1 and TRBJ2-3, with D hard to call. Between the trimmed V and J ends, which lost 3 bases and 6 bases, there was a span of 8 bases. Looked up from germline, CDR1 is SGHRS and CDR2 is YFSETQ. The CDR3 is 12 amino acids. For the CDR3, the DNA is TGCGCCAGCAGCTCTCAGTCTGATACGCAGTATTTT. Protein product: CASSSQSDTQYF.

The chain couples TRBV6-2 or TRBV6-3 to TRBJ1-5; D not certain. The CDR3 runs to 13 residues. V gave up 2 bases and J gave up 6 bases, with 8 bases separating them. The germline V gene has CDR1 MNHEY and CDR2 SVGEGT. Here the CDR3 reads CASSYEEGQPQHF. The CDR3 DNA follows: TGTGCCAGCAGTTACGAAGAAGGTCAGCCCCAGCATTTT.

This chain joins TRBV10-1 and TRBJ2-1; 9 bases match TRBD2. The CDR3 runs to 16 residues. V shed 4 bases and J 7 bases; nucleotides not matched to a gene: 11. Germline CDR1 WNHNN, CDR2 SYGVQD (reference sequence). The CDR3, as DNA: TGCGCCAGCAGTGGGGGTAGCGGGGGTAGGGAAAATGAGCAGTTCTTC. Residues: CASSGGSGGRENEQFF.

The chain couples TRBV6-5 to TRBJ1-3, with D maybe TRBD1 (6 bases). The germline V and J ends were trimmed by 10 bases and 0 bases, with 16 bases remaining between them. The CDR3 has 15 amino acids. CDR1 and CDR2 from the germline V gene are MNHEY and SVGAGI. The CDR3 spells CATSNRVGSGNTIYF. Here the CDR3 DNA reads TGTGCCACCTCCAACAGGGTCGGCTCTGGAAACACCATATATTTT.

The genes are TRBV5-4 and TRBJ1-1; 8 bases fit TRBD1. The ends lost 0 bases at V and 6 bases at J; junction bases unmatched: 4. CDR3 size: 14 residues. In germline, CDR1 is SGHNT, CDR2 YYREEE (reference sequence). The CDR3 sequence is CASSLVQGAAEAFF. The CDR3 DNA follows: TGTGCCAGCAGCTTGGTTCAGGGGGCCGCTGAAGCTTTCTTT.

The chain links TRBV10-3 to TRBJ1-1; D is perhaps TRBD1 (6 bases). The CDR3 has 13 amino acids. V was shortened by 4 bases and J by 5 bases, with 11 bases between the two germline ends. The germline gives CDR1 ENHRY, CDR2 SYGVKD. CDR3 protein: CAISVGQGTEAFF. The CDR3 DNA sequence: TGTGCCATCAGTGTAGGGCAGGGGACTGAAGCTTTCTTT.

Of note for this clone: A junction boundary mismatches the germline segment, possibly from a read error. This sample includes further DNA sequences coding for the same CDR3. This chain connects TRBV5-8 to TRBJ1-1, with D perhaps TRBD1 (5 bases). Germline loops: CDR1 SGHTS, CDR2 YDEGEE. The CDR3 totals 16 residues. The CDR3, as DNA: TGTGCCAGCAGCTGGGAAACCGGGACCTATAACACTGAGGCTTTCTTT. It encodes CASSWETGTYNTEAFF.

This rearrangement joins TRBV7-9 to TRBJ2-3, with 13 bases that match TRBD2. V trimming: 5 bases; J trimming: 1 base; junction bases outside the gene matches: 3. Germline V CDR1 and CDR2: SEHNR, FQNEAQ (reference sequence). CDR3 size: 16 residues. The CDR3 loop is CASSITSGGGTDTQYF. The CDR3 DNA is TGTGCCAGCAGCATAACTAGCGGGGGGGGCACAGATACGCAGTATTTT.

The rearrangement uses TRBV3-1 (or the pseudogene TRBV3-2) and TRBJ2-3; 9 positions match TRBD2. CDR3 length: 15 residues. Germline CDR1 is LGHDT and CDR2 is YNNKEL (reference sequence). V gave up 6 bases and J gave up 2 bases; unmatched junction bases: 6. CDR3 in amino acids: CASRLRLAATDTQYF. For the CDR3, the DNA is TGTGCCAGCAGACTAAGACTAGCGGCCACAGATACGCAGTATTTT.

The chain joins TRBV30 to TRBJ1-2; D not resolved. Germline V gene data show CDR1 as GTSNPN and CDR2 as SVGIG (reference sequence). Trimming took 0 bases from V and 4 from J, leaving 3 bases between them. CDR3 length: 11 residues. The CDR3 here is CAWSVSYGYTF. CDR3 nucleotides: TGTGCCTGGAGTGTCAGCTATGGCTACACCTTC.

V usage is TRBV28 and J usage is TRBJ2-1; 10 nucleotides match TRBD2. J was trimmed by 0 bases and V by 7 bases; bases with no gene match: 6. This CDR3 has 16 amino acids. The V gene's germline CDR1 is MDHEN and CDR2 SYDVKM. The CDR3 region is CASISGGLSSYNEQFF. The CDR3 DNA reads TGTGCCAGCATTAGCGGGGGGCTCAGCTCCTACAATGAGCAGTTCTTC.

The chain combines TRBV28 with TRBJ1-5; tentatively, D is TRBD1 (6 bases). Per the germline V gene, CDR1 is MDHEN and CDR2 is SYDVKM. The CDR3 has 15 amino acids. V was clipped by 8 bases and J by 1 base, with 15 bases between them. CDR3 nucleotides: TGTGCCAGCTCCTTGGGGGCCGTGAGCAATCAGCCCCAGCATTTT. It is translated as CASSLGAVSNQPQHF.

The chain employs TRBV24-1 and TRBJ2-5; D gene unclear. Trimming shortened V by 8 bases and J by 4 bases, and 4 bases separated the two germline ends. This CDR3 has 10 residues. CDR1 is KGHDR and CDR2 is SFDVKD in the germline V gene. The CDR3 coding sequence is TGTGCCACCATGGGAGAGACCCAGTACTTC. It is translated as CATMGETQYF.

This chain joins TRBV4-3 and TRBJ2-6; TRBD1 might be the D (6 bases). CDR3 length: 17 residues. Germline CDR1 and CDR2: LGHNA and YSLEER. The V end was cut by 7 bases, the J end by 1 base, with 17 bases between. In DNA form, the CDR3 reads TGCGCCAGCACGTTTCTTATACAGGGATCTGGGGCCAACGTCCTGACTTTC. It is translated as CASTFLIQGSGANVLTF.

The chain recombines TRBV5-5 with TRBJ2-2, with 8 bases identical to TRBD2. The CDR3 consists of 17 residues. The trim removed 0 bases at V and 4 bases at J, leaving 8 bases unmatched. CDR1 is SGHKS, CDR2 YYEKEE, per germline (reference sequence). CDR3 sequence: CASSLATGGASTGELFF. DNA of the CDR3: TGTGCCAGCAGCTTGGCCACCGGGGGGGCGAGCACCGGGGAGCTGTTTTTT.

This chain links TRBV18 with TRBJ2-1; D uncertain. The CDR3 covers 13 residues. In germline, CDR1 is KGHSH, CDR2 LQKENI. V dropped 5 bases and J dropped 5 bases, with 10 bases sitting between them. The CDR3 loop is CASSTTTNNEQFF. CDR3 DNA: TGTGCCAGCTCAACGACCACGAACAATGAGCAGTTCTTC.

This rearrangement joins TRBV7-2 to TRBJ2-1; D is undetermined. Trimming left V 1 base short and J 3 bases short, with 10 bases between. Looked up from germline, CDR1 is SGHTA and CDR2 is FQGNSA. The CDR3 sequence is 15 residues long. CDR3 nucleotides: TGTGCCAGCAGCTTAGGTGACGCCCGCTACAATGAGCAGTTCTTC. The encoded protein is CASSLGDARYNEQFF.

This chain connects TRBV7-2 to TRBJ2-5; D gene uncertain. The CDR3 contains 15 residues. Germline CDR1 and CDR2: SGHTA and FQGNSA. The V end lost 0 bases, the J end lost 0 bases, and 8 bases lay between the germline ends. In DNA form, the CDR3 reads TGTGCCAGCAGCTTAGCGGCCAGCCACCAAGAGACCCAGTACTTC. It encodes CASSLAASHQETQYF.

The chain employs TRBV2 and TRBJ1-5, with unresolved D. The CDR3 contains 13 residues. V lost 9 bases and J 4 bases, leaving 13 bases between the germline ends. Germline loops: CDR1 SNHLY, CDR2 FYNNEI. Written as DNA, the CDR3 is TGTGCCAGTAGGAAAGTAGCAAATCAGCCCCAGCATTTT. Encoded protein: CASRKVANQPQHF.

V gene TRBV25-1 combines with J gene TRBJ2-5; 8 nucleotides align to TRBD1. V lost 6 bases to trimming and J lost 5 bases; unmatched junction nucleotides: 8. Germline V gene data show CDR1 as MGHDK and CDR2 as SYGVNS. This CDR3 has 14 amino acids. Written as DNA, the CDR3 is TGTGCCAGCAGGTCAGGACAGGGCTATGAGACCCAGTACTTC. Amino acids: CASRSGQGYETQYF.

CDR3 protein: CASSIDSLTDTQYF. The CDR3 DNA reads TGCGCCAGCAGCATAGACAGCCTCACAGATACGCAGTATTTT. This chain connects TRBV5-1 to TRBJ2-3, with a tentative D call TRBD1 (5 bases). Trimming left V 4 bases short and J 2 bases short, with 11 bases between. CDR1 is SGHRS, CDR2 YFSETQ, per germline. This CDR3 spans 14 amino acids. Together with reference TRBV5-1 and TRBJ2-3, the CDR3 gives the full variable domain: KAGVTQTPRYLIKTRGQQVTLSCSPISGHRSVSWYQQTPGQGLQFLFEYFSETQRNKGNFPGRFSGRQFSNSRSEMNVSTLELGDSALYLCASSIDSLTDTQYFGPGTRLTVL.

This clone showed up just a few times. This chain links TRBV18 with TRBJ2-3; no reliable D call. V was clipped by 1 base and J by 4 bases, with 9 bases between them. Germline V lookup: CDR1 KGHSH, CDR2 LQKENI. This CDR3 is built from 14 residues. The CDR3 DNA sequence: TGTGCCAGCTCACCACGCATTCGAGCAGATACGCAGTATTTT. Its translation is CASSPRIRADTQYF.

The rearrangement joins TRBV5-5 to TRBJ1-3; D not resolved. Germline CDR1 reads SGHKS; CDR2 reads YYEKEE (reference sequence). This CDR3 region has 15 residues. Trimming shortened V by 1 base and J by 0 bases, and 8 bases separated the two germline ends. The CDR3 is CASSLYIASGNTIYF. CDR3 nucleotide sequence: TGTGCCAGCAGCTTGTACATCGCCTCTGGAAACACCATATATTTT.

The chain joins TRBV11-2 to TRBJ1-4; the D is unclear. This CDR3 region has 14 residues. Germline CDR1 and CDR2: SGHAT and FQNNGV. The V and J ends lost 1 base and 10 bases respectively, with 13 bases between them. CDR3 sequence: CASSLAGTSGKLFF. For the CDR3, the DNA is TGTGCCAGCAGCTTAGCCGGTACGAGTGGAAAACTGTTTTTT.

The V call is TRBV9, the J call TRBJ2-1; D may be TRBD2 (7 bases). The germline V gene encodes CDR1 SGDLS and CDR2 YYNGEE. The CDR3 runs to 15 residues. V lost 1 base, J lost 8 bases, and 16 bases lay in between. The chain's CDR3 is CASSVRGGGDDEQFF. The CDR3 nucleotides are TGTGCCAGCAGCGTAAGGGGAGGGGGAGACGATGAGCAGTTCTTC. Variable domain in full (rest from reference TRBV9 and TRBJ2-1): DSGVTQTPKHLITATGQRVTLRCSPRSGDLSVYWYQQSLDQGLQFLIQYYNGEERAKGNILERFSAQQFPDLHSELNLSSLELGDSALYFCASSVRGGGDDEQFFGPGTRLTVL.